Following are 18 T cell receptor beta chains from one sample sequenced in a study of CD8 T cells in Susac syndrome. Reverse transcription of about 0.45 to 1 ug RNA used random hexamers. A single record per CDR3 protein comes from TCRdb applying MiXCR to the immunoSEQ multiplex PCR reads. Of about 290,000 distinct CDR3 sequences in the sample, 75% to 85% were seen once. The sample comprised CD8+ T cells from PBMCs. The receptor source for this set is a human donor with multiple sclerosis.

V usage is TRBV4-3 and J usage is TRBJ2-5; possible D gene TRBD2, 5 bases. Germline V gene data show CDR1 as LGHNA and CDR2 as YSLEER. The V end lost 0 bases, the J end lost 7 bases, and 18 bases lay between the germline ends. This CDR3 is built from 16 residues. Written as DNA, the CDR3 is TGCGCCAGCAGCCAAGATCCGGACTCGGGGTGGGGGACCCAGTACTTC. Translated: CASSQDPDSGWGTQYF.

J is TRBJ2-7 and V is TRBV20-1; the D gene is possibly TRBD1 (6 bases). Germline V gene lookup returns CDR1 DFQATT and CDR2 SNEGSKA (reference sequence). The germline V and J ends were trimmed by 0 bases and 3 bases, with 15 bases remaining between them. The CDR3 totals 15 residues. CDR3 in DNA: TGCAGTGCTAGAGATCTAGGTATAGGGGGCTACGAGCAGTACTTC. Its protein is CSARDLGIGGYEQYF.

CDR3 sequence: CASSSTGFRTYEQYF. As DNA, the CDR3 is TGTGCCAGCAGCTCAACAGGGTTCCGCACCTACGAGCAGTACTTC. This chain uses TRBV6-5 with TRBJ2-7, with a possible D match to TRBD1 (6 bases). This CDR3 has 15 amino acids. CDR1 is MNHEY, CDR2 SVGAGI, per germline. Trimming removed 6 bases at V and 2 bases at J, with 17 bases between.

This clonotype was counted only a few times. The chain joins TRBV5-4 to TRBJ2-7; D ambiguous. V lost 0 bases and J 7 bases, leaving 5 bases between the germline ends. This CDR3 spans 11 amino acids. The germline V gene encodes CDR1 SGHNT and CDR2 YYREEE (reference sequence). The CDR3 DNA sequence: TGTGCCAGCAGCTTGGAAGGGGAGCAGTACTTC. This translates into CASSLEGEQYF.

The V gene is TRBV27, the J gene TRBJ2-3; D is undetermined. The CDR3 runs to 15 residues. Trimming left V 3 bases short and J 4 bases short, with 14 bases between. Germline assignment: CDR1 MNHEY and CDR2 SMNVEV (reference sequence). The DNA for the CDR3 is TGTGCCAGCAGTTTTCACTGGTTTTTCGCAGATACGCAGTATTTT. Amino acid sequence: CASSFHWFFADTQYF.

This clonotype appeared once. The chain joins TRBV6-6 to TRBJ2-1; D is unclear. V dropped 5 bases and J dropped 3 bases, with 14 bases sitting between them. The CDR3 loop spans 15 amino acids. CDR1 is MNHNY, CDR2 SVGAGI, per germline (reference sequence). The CDR3 spells CASSEERANYNEQFF. The CDR3 DNA reads as TGTGCCAGCAGTGAGGAGCGCGCCAACTACAATGAGCAGTTCTTC.

This clonotype appeared once. This rearrangement joins TRBV28 to TRBJ2-2; D unclear. The CDR3 extends over 12 amino acids. CDR1 and CDR2 (germline): MDHEN, SYDVKM. V gave up 7 bases and J gave up 4 bases, with 7 bases separating them. CDR3 bases: TGTGCCAGCACCTGGGGCACCGGGGAGCTGTTTTTT. It yields the protein CASTWGTGELFF.

J is TRBJ2-7 and V is TRBV5-6; D is undetermined. Trimming stripped 4 bases from V and 7 bases from J, with 18 bases between. The germline V gene encodes CDR1 SGHDT and CDR2 YYEEEE. The CDR3 runs 14 residues. The CDR3 region is CASSHTTGSLEQYF. Here the CDR3 DNA reads TGTGCCAGCAGCCATACAACGGGCTCCCTGGAGCAGTACTTC.

This clonotype turned up a few times. The chain uses TRBV5-4 and TRBJ2-5, with D unclear. Germline loops: CDR1 SGHNT, CDR2 YYREEE (reference sequence). This CDR3 has 11 amino acids. The V end lost 2 bases, the J end lost 4 bases, and 3 bases lay between the germline ends. In DNA form, the CDR3 reads TGTGCCAGCAGCTTAACAGAGACCCAGTACTTC. Amino acids: CASSLTETQYF.

The chain couples TRBV3-1 to TRBJ1-2; 10 nucleotides agree with TRBD1. Germline CDR1 and CDR2: LGHDT and YNNKEL (reference sequence). This CDR3 region has 17 residues. With 1 base clipped from V and 6 bases from J, the junction kept 11 bases outside the gene matches. The CDR3 loop reads CASSQAGIMGTGDGYTF. The CDR3, as DNA: TGTGCCAGCAGCCAAGCGGGCATTATGGGGACAGGGGATGGCTACACCTTC.

The chain combines TRBV4-3 with TRBJ2-1; the match to TRBD2 covers 8 bases. Trimming took 0 bases from V and 7 from J; bases not matched to a gene: 8. Germline V gives CDR1 LGHNA, CDR2 YSLEER. The CDR3 spans 16 residues. CDR3 bases: TGCGCCAGCAGCCAAGATGTGGTGGCTAGCGGGAATGAGCAGTTCTTC. It encodes CASSQDVVASGNEQFF.

This chain joins TRBV24-1 and TRBJ2-5; 9 bases are a match to TRBD2. The CDR3 spans 16 residues. The junction had 2 bases not matched to a gene; V was cut back by 0 bases and J by 1 base. Germline V lookup: CDR1 KGHDR, CDR2 SFDVKD. The CDR3 spells CATSDLASGIQETQYF. The DNA of the CDR3 is TGTGCCACCAGTGATTTGGCTAGCGGGATCCAAGAGACCCAGTACTTC.

V usage is TRBV6-5 and J usage is TRBJ2-3, with a weak D call TRBD1 (5 bases). This CDR3 spans 15 amino acids. Looked up from germline, CDR1 is MNHEY and CDR2 is SVGAGI. The V end was cut by 7 bases, the J end by 4 bases, with 18 bases between. The CDR3 spells CASNNQGKASDTQYF. The CDR3 DNA reads TGTGCCAGCAATAACCAGGGCAAGGCCTCAGATACGCAGTATTTT.

The chain links TRBV6-2 or TRBV6-3 to TRBJ1-2, with D possibly TRBD1 on 5 matching bases. The germline V and J ends were trimmed by 2 bases and 5 bases, with 12 bases remaining between them. Germline V gives CDR1 MNHEY, CDR2 SVGEGT. This CDR3 contains 14 residues. The CDR3 DNA sequence: TGTGCCAGCAGTTACCCCGGGACGAATTATGGCTACACCTTC. Its translation is CASSYPGTNYGYTF.

J is TRBJ1-4 and V is TRBV4-3; weak D call: TRBD1 (5 bases). This CDR3 has 14 residues. CDR1 LGHNA and CDR2 YSLEER come from the germline V gene. V was clipped by 1 base and J by 4 bases, with 7 bases between them. In DNA form, the CDR3 reads TGCGCCAGCAGCCAAGGACAGTTTAATGAAAAACTGTTTTTT. It encodes CASSQGQFNEKLFF.

V is TRBV27 and J is TRBJ2-1, with 8 positions matching TRBD2. The CDR3 is made up of 15 amino acids. The V segment lost 6 bases and the J segment 6 bases; nucleotides outside the gene matches: 10. CDR1 MNHEY and CDR2 SMNVEV come from the germline V gene (reference sequence). Written as DNA, the CDR3 is TGTGCCAGCAGCTTCGGGGGACTAGTCTCCAATGAGCAGTTCTTC. Translating it yields CASSFGGLVSNEQFF.

This clonotype was recorded only once. This chain connects TRBV15 to TRBJ2-7, with 9 bases aligning to TRBD2. The J segment lost 2 bases and the V segment lost 0 bases, leaving 2 bases of the junction unmatched. The germline V gene encodes CDR1 LNHNV and CDR2 YYDKDF (reference sequence). The CDR3 runs 15 residues. CDR3 bases: TGTGCCACCAGCAGAGAGAGACTAGCGGCCTACGAGCAGTACTTC. Residues: CATSRERLAAYEQYF.

The rearrangement joins TRBV9 to TRBJ2-3, with D unresolved. CDR1 and CDR2 (germline): SGDLS, YYNGEE. The V end was cut by 0 bases, the J end by 4 bases, with 3 bases between. The CDR3 sequence is 12 residues long. The CDR3 loop reads CASSVDPDTQYF. In nucleotides, the CDR3 is TGTGCCAGCAGCGTAGATCCAGATACGCAGTATTTT. Filled out from reference TRBV9 and TRBJ2-3, the complete variable domain reads DSGVTQTPKHLITATGQRVTLRCSPRSGDLSVYWYQQSLDQGLQFLIQYYNGEERAKGNILERFSAQQFPDLHSELNLSSLELGDSALYFCASSVDPDTQYFGPGTRLTVL.